What follows are 26 T cell receptor beta chains derived from one specimen sequenced in a study of T-cell memory formation after mild COVID-19. TCRdb passed the 5' RACE reads through MiXCR, listing each CDR3 protein once. Of about 90,000 distinct CDR3 sequences detected, less than 15% appear once; the ten largest clones hold roughly a quarter. Sequencing was carried out using PBMCs or a T cell subset sorted from them (not recorded which). The receptor source for this set is an adult woman who had mild COVID-19 (a few samples of this study predate the infection). Cell type and time point are not known.

This clonotype was detected a few times. J is TRBJ2-1 and V is TRBV7-3, with D perhaps TRBD2 (6 bases). Germline CDR1 and CDR2: SGHTA and FQGTGA. V was cut by 2 bases and J by 7 bases, with 18 bases left in between. This CDR3 has 16 residues. The CDR3 protein is CASSLGTSNFGNEQFF. CDR3 nucleotide sequence: TGTGCCAGCAGCTTAGGCACTAGCAATTTTGGAAATGAGCAGTTCTTC.

This clonotype came up a few times. This sequence joins TRBV19 and TRBJ2-7; D is perhaps TRBD2 (6 bases). CDR3 size: 12 residues. V was shortened by 5 bases and J by 6 bases, with 11 bases between the two germline ends. Germline loops: CDR1 LNHDA, CDR2 SQIVND (reference sequence). The CDR3 coding sequence is TGTGCCAGTAGTTGGGGGGTAGGCGAGCAGTACTTC. The encoded protein is CASSWGVGEQYF.

The chain combines TRBV12-3 or TRBV12-4 with TRBJ1-2; possible D gene TRBD1, 5 bases. The CDR3 consists of 16 residues. The V end was cut by 3 bases, the J end by 7 bases, with 21 bases between. The CDR3 sequence: CASSFSRRTNEGGYTF. CDR3 DNA sequence: TGTGCCAGCAGTTTCTCACGTAGGACAAACGAAGGTGGCTACACCTTC.

The chain recombines TRBV29-1 with TRBJ2-2; D may be TRBD1 (5 bases). Germline CDR1 reads SQVTM; CDR2 reads ANQGSEA. The CDR3 runs 13 residues. The V end lost 5 bases, the J end lost 4 bases, and 11 bases lay between the germline ends. This CDR3 is CSVQGPGTGELFF. CDR3 coding DNA: TGCAGCGTTCAGGGTCCCGGCACCGGGGAGCTGTTTTTT.

The J gene is TRBJ2-1, the V gene TRBV7-9; tentatively, D is TRBD2 (7 bases). The CDR3 is 16 residues long. Germline loops: CDR1 SEHNR, CDR2 FQNEAQ (reference sequence). V lost 6 bases to trimming and J lost 4 bases, with 19 bases between them. CDR3: CASRTPGGQLYNEQFF. For the CDR3, the DNA is TGTGCCAGCAGGACCCCGGGGGGACAACTATACAATGAGCAGTTCTTC. Filled out from reference TRBV7-9 and TRBJ2-1, the complete variable domain reads DTGVSQNPRHKITKRGQNVTFRCDPISEHNRLYWYRQTLGQGPEFLTYFQNEAQLEKSRLLSDRFSAERPKGSFSTLEIQRTEQGDSAMYLCASRTPGGQLYNEQFFGPGTRLTVL.

The V gene is TRBV19, the J gene TRBJ2-7; possible D gene TRBD1, 6 bases. V lost 4 bases, J lost 3 bases, and 16 bases lay in between. The germline CDR1 and CDR2 sequences are LNHDA and SQIVND (reference sequence). The CDR3 has 15 amino acids. CDR3 loop: CASSNRQVSLYEQYF. CDR3 bases: TGTGCCAGTAGTAACCGACAGGTTTCACTCTACGAGCAGTACTTC.

The rearrangement links TRBV7-9 to TRBJ2-7; no firm D call. V was cut by 0 bases and J by 5 bases, with 5 bases left in between. This CDR3 region has 12 residues. The V gene's germline CDR1 is SEHNR and CDR2 FQNEAQ (reference sequence). Here the CDR3 reads CASSLAGDEQYF. The DNA for the CDR3 is TGTGCCAGCAGCTTAGCTGGGGACGAGCAGTACTTC. Full variable domain (remainder filled in from reference TRBV7-9 and TRBJ2-7): DTGVSQNPRHKITKRGQNVTFRCDPISEHNRLYWYRQTLGQGPEFLTYFQNEAQLEKSRLLSDRFSAERPKGSFSTLEIQRTEQGDSAMYLCASSLAGDEQYFGPGTRLTVT.

V usage is TRBV7-6 and J usage is TRBJ2-2, with 7 positions matching TRBD1. Germline CDR1 and CDR2: SGHVS and FNYEAQ. V shed 4 bases, J shed 3 bases, and the junction held 2 bases outside the gene matches. This CDR3 contains 14 residues. Here the CDR3 reads CASSSGQYTGELFF. The CDR3 bases are TGTGCCAGCAGCTCGGGACAGTACACCGGGGAGCTGTTTTTT. The full variable domain, its missing parts supplied by reference TRBV7-6 and TRBJ2-2, is GAGVSQSPRYKVTKRGQDVALRCDPISGHVSLYWYRQALGQGPEFLTYFNYEAQQDKSGLPNDRFSAERPEGSISTLTIQRTEQRDSAMYRCASSSGQYTGELFFGEGSRLTVL.

The chain couples TRBV9 to TRBJ2-2; D is ambiguous. The CDR3 loop spans 13 amino acids. The V end lost 4 bases, the J end lost 4 bases, and 8 bases lay between the germline ends. Germline loops: CDR1 SGDLS, CDR2 YYNGEE. The CDR3, as DNA: TGTGCCAGCAGCACCCGTCCCACCGGGGAGCTGTTTTTT. It translates to CASSTRPTGELFF.

The rearrangement links TRBV4-1 to TRBJ2-1, with D possibly TRBD2 on 6 matching bases. The ends were cut back, 1 base at V and 9 bases at J, with 16 bases in the middle. The germline V gene has CDR1 MGHRA and CDR2 YSYEKL. The CDR3 has 15 residues. DNA of the CDR3: TGCGCCAGCAGCCAAGGTGCGGGGTTCCGGAGTGAGCAGTTCTTC. Protein sequence: CASSQGAGFRSEQFF.

The chain links TRBV20-1 to TRBJ2-5, with D possibly matching TRBD2 (6 bases). CDR1 and CDR2 from the germline V gene are DFQATT and SNEGSKA (reference sequence). Between the trimmed V and J ends, which lost 0 bases and 5 bases, there was a span of 16 bases. The CDR3 has 15 residues. The CDR3, as DNA: TGCAGTGCTAGAGATCCTGTGGGAGGTGGGGAGACCCAGTACTTC. Residues: CSARDPVGGGETQYF.

This clonotype was seen more than once but under ten times. This chain links TRBV6-5 with TRBJ1-2; TRBD1 matches 7 bases. Germline V gives CDR1 MNHEY, CDR2 SVGAGI. V lost 5 bases to trimming and J lost 7 bases; unmatched junction nucleotides: 7. CDR3 length: 13 residues. The CDR3 coding sequence is TGTGCCAGCAGTCTTTTGACAGGGCTTGGCTACACCTTC. The encoded protein is CASSLLTGLGYTF.

This clonotype was observed a few times. The V and J genes are TRBV30 and TRBJ2-7, with D maybe TRBD1 (5 bases). The germline CDR1 and CDR2 sequences are GTSNPN and SVGIG (reference sequence). This CDR3 comprises 12 residues. The V gene lost 3 bases and the J gene lost 2 bases, with 8 bases spanning the gap. CDR3 in DNA: TGTGCCTGGAGCGCAGGGACCTACGAGCAGTACTTC. As protein: CAWSAGTYEQYF.

There are a few counts of this clonotype. J is TRBJ2-1 and V is TRBV9, with 12 bases fitting TRBD2. J gave up 7 bases and V 0 bases, and 8 bases lay outside the gene matches. Per the germline V gene, CDR1 is SGDLS and CDR2 is YYNGEE. This CDR3 region has 17 residues. The CDR3 loop reads CASSVETSGSLGNEQFF. CDR3 nucleotides: TGTGCCAGCAGCGTAGAGACTAGCGGGAGTCTCGGTAATGAGCAGTTCTTC.

The V call is TRBV10-3, the J call TRBJ2-3; 12 bases match TRBD2. CDR3 length: 16 amino acids. With 6 bases clipped from V and 0 bases from J, the junction kept 4 bases outside the gene matches. CDR1 and CDR2 from the germline V gene are ENHRY and SYGVKD. This CDR3 is CAIRRTSGTSTDTQYF. The CDR3 region has the DNA TGTGCCATCAGAAGGACTAGCGGGACAAGCACAGATACGCAGTATTTT.

This clonotype appeared many times. The chain employs TRBV11-2 and TRBJ2-2; 11 nucleotides agree with TRBD1. Looked up from germline, CDR1 is SGHAT and CDR2 is FQNNGV. V was pared by 5 bases and J by 6 bases, with 8 bases of the junction left unmatched. This CDR3 has 16 amino acids. The CDR3 DNA sequence: TGTGCCAGCAGCACCGGGACAGGGGGATCGTCCGGGGAGCTGTTTTTT. This sequence encodes CASSTGTGGSSGELFF.

The table lists this clonotype with a few counts. This sequence joins TRBV6-1 and TRBJ2-5; 7 bases are a match to TRBD2. The germline V gene has CDR1 MNHNS and CDR2 SASEGT. This CDR3 has 15 amino acids. V lost 7 bases to trimming and J lost 2 bases; unmatched junction nucleotides: 10. CDR3 amino acids: CASTPVAGDQETQYF. CDR3 sequence (DNA): TGTGCCAGCACGCCGGTCGCGGGGGATCAAGAGACCCAGTACTTC.

This clonotype was recorded a few times. V and J are TRBV5-6 and TRBJ2-2; D gene ambiguous. Germline V gene lookup returns CDR1 SGHDT and CDR2 YYEEEE. The length of the CDR3 is 16 residues. V lost 0 bases and J 0 bases, leaving 9 bases between the germline ends. CDR3 loop: CASSLEGEANTGELFF. CDR3 in DNA: TGTGCCAGCAGCTTGGAGGGCGAGGCGAACACCGGGGAGCTGTTTTTT. Full variable domain (rest looked up from reference TRBV5-6 and TRBJ2-2): DAGVTQSPTHLIKTRGQQVTLRCSPKSGHDTVSWYQQALGQGPQFIFQYYEEEERQRGNFPDRFSGHQFPNYSSELNVNALLLGDSALYLCASSLEGEANTGELFFGEGSRLTVL.

This clonotype was counted at least ten times. This chain joins TRBV6-2 or TRBV6-3 and TRBJ1-4; a possible D gene is TRBD1 (5 bases). Trimming pared 2 bases from V and 0 bases from J, leaving 13 bases between. Germline V gene data show CDR1 as MNHEY and CDR2 as SVGEGT. The CDR3 is made up of 17 amino acids. CDR3 nucleotides: TGTGCCAGCAGTTACGAGGGACGACTCGCAACTAATGAAAAACTGTTTTTT. This codes for CASSYEGRLATNEKLFF.

This clonotype has only a few counts. The chain is built from TRBV12-3 or TRBV12-4 and TRBJ2-1; D is perhaps TRBD2 (6 bases). Trimming stripped 7 bases from V and 4 bases from J, with 17 bases between. The CDR3 length is 15 residues. CDR3 loop: CASTPVAEFYNEQFF. In DNA, the CDR3 is TGTGCCAGCACCCCCGTAGCGGAGTTTTACAATGAGCAGTTCTTC.

The table lists this clonotype with a few counts. The chain employs TRBV6-4 and TRBJ2-1; tentative D call: TRBD2 (7 bases). CDR1 and CDR2 from the germline V gene are MRHNA and SNTAGT. V dropped 2 bases and J dropped 9 bases, with 11 bases sitting between them. The CDR3 length is 13 residues. CDR3 sequence reads: CASSDGGAGEQFF. In DNA form, the CDR3 reads TGTGCCAGCAGTGACGGGGGGGCAGGTGAGCAGTTCTTC.

This clonotype was seen more than once but under ten times. The rearrangement uses TRBV7-9 and TRBJ2-7; TRBD1 matches at 8 bases. Germline V gene lookup returns CDR1 SEHNR and CDR2 FQNEAQ (reference sequence). J gave up 1 base and V 1 base, and 3 bases lay outside the gene matches. The CDR3 runs 15 residues. Here the CDR3 reads CASSLVRTGSYEQYF. The CDR3 region has the DNA TGTGCCAGCAGCTTAGTCCGGACAGGGTCCTACGAGCAGTACTTC.

This clonotype turned up a few times. The J gene is TRBJ2-2, the V gene TRBV5-1; D unclear. Trimming took 4 bases from V and 5 from J, leaving 6 bases between them. The CDR3 totals 12 residues. Per germline, CDR1 SGHRS and CDR2 YFSETQ. The CDR3 loop reads CASSPLTGELFF. Here the CDR3 DNA reads TGCGCCAGCAGCCCACTTACCGGGGAGCTGTTTTTT.

This sequence joins TRBV11-2 and TRBJ1-3, with D possibly matching TRBD1 (6 bases). V was shortened by 5 bases and J by 0 bases, with 11 bases between the two germline ends. The CDR3 extends over 15 amino acids. Germline CDR1 SGHAT, CDR2 FQNNGV. This chain's CDR3 is CASSQTGLSGNTIYF. In DNA, the CDR3 is TGTGCCAGCAGCCAAACAGGGCTCTCTGGAAACACCATATATTTT.

This clonotype was detected only a few times. The rearrangement links TRBV6-5 to TRBJ2-1; D ambiguous. Germline loops: CDR1 MNHEY, CDR2 SVGAGI. V was trimmed by 0 bases and J by 4 bases, leaving 7 bases between them. The CDR3 totals 14 residues. The DNA for the CDR3 is TGTGCCAGCAGTTACTCGGCAGAATACAATGAGCAGTTCTTC. This codes for CASSYSAEYNEQFF.

In its sample, this clonotype was seen a few times. The chain has TRBV3-1 and TRBJ2-1; TRBD2 might be the D (6 bases). V shed 4 bases and J shed 10 bases, with 17 bases lying between them. The CDR3 is made up of 14 amino acids. Germline values: CDR1 LGHDT, CDR2 YNNKEL (reference sequence). Here the CDR3 reads CASSPPSASVEQFF. DNA for the CDR3: TGTGCCAGCAGCCCCCCATCCGCTAGCGTCGAGCAGTTCTTC.